This T cell receptor beta chain was documented in a study of shared clonotypes between healthy human individuals. The assay used deep level. Original processing methods: Junction-only sequences without quality scores were provided by ImmunoSEQ, so filtering was different. Using immunoSEQ multiplex PCR, the repertoire was profiled, and TCRdb retains in-frame clones only, with some absent. D and trimming come from the DNA, and the V and J calls and clone size come from that table. The repertoire holds some 1,600,000 clones, with 95% to 99% as singletons. Findings and caveats of the study: In the sorted subsets, rarefaction showed sequencing was incomplete despite large depth.

Donors had no recently reported acute infections or vaccinations and were HIV-negative. Regarding this clone: The antigen remains unidentified.

The trim removed 2 bases at V and 8 bases at J, leaving 8 bases unmatched. The CDR3 extends over 15 amino acids. Germline values: CDR1 SGHKS, CDR2 YYEKEE (reference sequence). The sequence was collected from a young man in good health. What was sequenced was naive CD4+ T cells sorted from blood. Subset indicated: CD45RA+ positively selected. V and J are TRBV5-5 and TRBJ2-1; 9 bases align to TRBD2. CDR3 coding DNA: TGTGCCAGCAGCTTTCGAGTAGCGGGAGAGGATGAGCAGTTCTTC. As protein: CASSFRVAGEDEQFF.